Listed below are T cell receptor beta chains from one sample, sequenced in a study of siplizumab effects on memory and regulatory T cells. Assay: immunoSEQ multiplex PCR; the TCRdb copy retains only in-frame clones and omits some. This table has approximately 82,000 clones, 80% to 90% appearing once. Sequencing was done on a sample of Tregs sorted from blood. The receptors originated from a human donor in good health. Both conserved end residues are trimmed from each CDR3. Each record gives: V gene, J gene, CDR3 protein.

v_call: TRBV18
j_call: TRBJ1-1
cdr3_aa: ASHPPGGTEAF

v_call: TRBV30
j_call: TRBJ2-7
cdr3_aa: AWSVVSVDEQY

v_call: TRBV6-5
j_call: TRBJ2-1
cdr3_aa: ASSSFGGDNEQF

v_call: TRBV7-9
j_call: TRBJ2-7
cdr3_aa: ASSYPGQRAYEQY

v_call: TRBV19
j_call: TRBJ1-4
cdr3_aa: ASSIEPFLSKLF

v_call: TRBV18
j_call: TRBJ1-1
cdr3_aa: ASSRDRDTEAF

v_call: TRBV27
j_call: TRBJ2-7
cdr3_aa: ASSPLGETGTY

v_call: TRBV21-1
j_call: TRBJ2-5
cdr3_aa: ASSKSGDRGREICQETQY

v_call: TRBV7-9
j_call: TRBJ2-2
cdr3_aa: ASSPPGTSYLGLF

v_call: TRBV30
j_call: TRBJ1-4
cdr3_aa: ARSGGSGHEKLF

v_call: TRBV6-5
j_call: TRBJ1-2
cdr3_aa: ATSGGQTNYGYT

v_call: TRBV19
j_call: TRBJ1-5
cdr3_aa: ASTPDRVGQPQH

v_call: TRBV7-2
j_call: TRBJ1-1
cdr3_aa: ASSLAGPRNTEAF

v_call: TRBV5-5
j_call: TRBJ2-1
cdr3_aa: ASSTNGQGDYNEQF

v_call: TRBV5-6
j_call: TRBJ2-7
cdr3_aa: ASSWGLVHYEQY

v_call: TRBV18
j_call: TRBJ2-7
cdr3_aa: ASSLTGTSYEQY

v_call: TRBV28
j_call: TRBJ1-2
cdr3_aa: ASSFGGVANYGYT

v_call: TRBV19
j_call: TRBJ2-5
cdr3_aa: ASSGGGGRETQY

v_call: TRBV5-1
j_call: TRBJ1-6
cdr3_aa: ASSLVPAAHNSPLH

v_call: TRBV18
j_call: TRBJ2-5
cdr3_aa: ASSPERRDPQY

v_call: TRBV15
j_call: TRBJ1-4
cdr3_aa: ATRPGWSSNEKLF

v_call: TRBV6-5
j_call: TRBJ2-3
cdr3_aa: ASSWPPPDTQY

v_call: TRBV7-9
j_call: TRBJ1-5
cdr3_aa: ASSLLSNQPQH

v_call: TRBV7-9
j_call: TRBJ1-4
cdr3_aa: ASSTIDRNEKLF

v_call: TRBV6-6
j_call: TRBJ1-3
cdr3_aa: AAQGQQNTIY

v_call: TRBV18
j_call: TRBJ1-5
cdr3_aa: ASSLTTASLQPQH

v_call: TRBV4-1
j_call: TRBJ2-2
cdr3_aa: ASSQGGSGGLGRGELF

v_call: TRBV6-5
j_call: TRBJ2-2
cdr3_aa: ASSSQAFGELF

v_call: TRBV27
j_call: TRBJ1-6
cdr3_aa: ASSLKQGAVSPLH

v_call: TRBV5-8
j_call: TRBJ2-7
cdr3_aa: ASRRRSSYEQY

v_call: TRBV18
j_call: TRBJ2-5
cdr3_aa: ASSPGRQQETQY

v_call: TRBV27
j_call: TRBJ2-7
cdr3_aa: ASRMDRGRSYEQY

v_call: TRBV18
j_call: TRBJ2-2
cdr3_aa: ASSPPVDTGELF

v_call: TRBV20-1
j_call: TRBJ2-1
cdr3_aa: SASKAGGQF

v_call: TRBV11-2
j_call: TRBJ2-5
cdr3_aa: ASRSSAETQY

v_call: TRBV28
j_call: TRBJ2-1
cdr3_aa: ASRHPNNRGEF

v_call: TRBV7-3
j_call: TRBJ1-1
cdr3_aa: ASSPDRVGEFEAF

v_call: TRBV29-1
j_call: TRBJ2-7
cdr3_aa: SVEGDRGDPYEQY

v_call: TRBV6-1
j_call: TRBJ2-7
cdr3_aa: ASSFRDRAYEQY

v_call: TRBV6-5
j_call: TRBJ1-3
cdr3_aa: ASSYQGPGNTIY

v_call: TRBV4-1
j_call: TRBJ1-1
cdr3_aa: ASSRGPTGGTEAF